Sequencing of this T cell receptor (beta chain) was carried out in a study of cytomegalovirus exposure and HLA in healthy donors. The assay was immunoSEQ multiplex PCR, and TCRdb's table has in-frame clones only and misses some. The table lists fewer than 250,000 clones, around nine tenths of them singletons. CDR1 MNHEY and CDR2 SMNVEV come from the germline V gene (reference sequence). V was pared by 1 base and J by 6 bases, with 14 bases between. There are 15 residues in the CDR3. Regarding this clone: Its antigen is currently unknown.

Study results and limitations: Researchers catalogued some 160 TCR beta chains as cytomegalovirus-associated. The majority of TCR sequences were rare, yet some public TCRs appeared in many donors.

The sample taken for sequencing was PBMCs. The TCR comes from a man aged 18-30 years in good health and CMV-seronegative. V gene TRBV27 combines with J gene TRBJ2-3; possible D gene TRBD2, 5 bases. CDR3 DNA: TGTGCCAGCAGTTTATTTCGGGGAACCACTGATACGCAGTATTTT. Encoded protein: CASSLFRGTTDTQYF.